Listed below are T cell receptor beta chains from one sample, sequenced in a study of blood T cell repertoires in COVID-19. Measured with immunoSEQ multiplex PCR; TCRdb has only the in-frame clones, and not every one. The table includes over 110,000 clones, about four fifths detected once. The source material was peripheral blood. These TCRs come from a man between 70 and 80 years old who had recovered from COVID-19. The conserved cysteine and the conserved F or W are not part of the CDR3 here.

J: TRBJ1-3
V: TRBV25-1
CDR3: ASSESLPGTAGNTIY

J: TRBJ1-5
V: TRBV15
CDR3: ATSRDLPDSSNQPQH

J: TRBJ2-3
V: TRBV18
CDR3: ASSAGQTTDTQY

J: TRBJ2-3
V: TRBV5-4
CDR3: ASSRLAVRGLDTQY

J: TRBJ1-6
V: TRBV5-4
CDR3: ASSSGDYNSPLH

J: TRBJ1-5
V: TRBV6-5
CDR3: ASSYGRGTSQPQH

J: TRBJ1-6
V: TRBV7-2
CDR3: ASSLDSLNSPLH

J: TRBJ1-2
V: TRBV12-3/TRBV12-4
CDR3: ASSPLWGGGYT

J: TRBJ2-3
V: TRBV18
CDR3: ASSPSSADTQY

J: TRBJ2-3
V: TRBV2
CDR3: ATREGRASTDTQY

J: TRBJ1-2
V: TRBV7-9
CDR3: ASSLVRAGASPYGYT

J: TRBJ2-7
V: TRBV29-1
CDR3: SVEETLAGETYEQY

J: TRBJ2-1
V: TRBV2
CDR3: ASSPLAGARGEQF

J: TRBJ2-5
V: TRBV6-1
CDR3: ASSEPGLQETQY

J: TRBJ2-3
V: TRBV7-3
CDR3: ASSTDPNSDTQY

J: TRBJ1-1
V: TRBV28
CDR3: ASSLFSHSNTEAF

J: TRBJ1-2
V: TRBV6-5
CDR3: ASSYFVVPEGEGYT

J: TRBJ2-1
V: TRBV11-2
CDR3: ASSSDRVNEQF

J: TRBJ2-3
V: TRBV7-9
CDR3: ASSSGITDTQY

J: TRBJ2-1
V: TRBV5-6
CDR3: ASSPNLGLPDNEQF

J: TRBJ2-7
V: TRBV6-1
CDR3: ASSESPGDRGKEQY

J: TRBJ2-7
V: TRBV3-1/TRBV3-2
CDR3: ASSQGGYEQY

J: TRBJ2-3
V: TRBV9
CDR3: ASSATTVMDTQY

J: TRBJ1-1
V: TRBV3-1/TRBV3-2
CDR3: ASSQEYPGTEAF